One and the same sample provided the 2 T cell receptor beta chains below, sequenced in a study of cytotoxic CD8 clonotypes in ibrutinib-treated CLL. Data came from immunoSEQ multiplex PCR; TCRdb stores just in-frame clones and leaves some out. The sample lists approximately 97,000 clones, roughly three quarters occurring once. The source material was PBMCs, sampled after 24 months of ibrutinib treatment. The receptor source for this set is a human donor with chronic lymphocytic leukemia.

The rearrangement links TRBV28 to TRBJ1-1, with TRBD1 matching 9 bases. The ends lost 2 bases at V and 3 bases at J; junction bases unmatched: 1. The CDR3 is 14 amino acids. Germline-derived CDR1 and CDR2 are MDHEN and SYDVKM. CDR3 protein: CASSLGTGYTEAFF. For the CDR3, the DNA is TGTGCCAGCAGTTTAGGGACAGGGTACACTGAAGCTTTCTTT.

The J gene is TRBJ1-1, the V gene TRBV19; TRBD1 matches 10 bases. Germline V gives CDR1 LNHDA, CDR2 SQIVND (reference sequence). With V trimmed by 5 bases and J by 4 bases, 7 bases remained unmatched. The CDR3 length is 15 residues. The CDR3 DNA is TGTGCCAGTAGTTTTAGGACAGGGGGGACCACTGAAGCTTTCTTT. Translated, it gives CASSFRTGGTTEAFF.